One and the same sample provided the 23 T cell receptor beta chains below, sequenced in a study of blood T cell repertoires in COVID-19. Measured with immunoSEQ multiplex PCR; TCRdb has only the in-frame clones, and not every one. The sample records around 270,000 clones, approximately 88% being singletons. Specimen: PBMCs or T cells enriched from blood (not recorded which). The receptors were gathered from a woman aged 35 to 49 who had been exposed to COVID-19.

V and J are TRBV4-1 and TRBJ1-2, with D uncertain. CDR3 length: 14 amino acids. Per germline, CDR1 MGHRA and CDR2 YSYEKL. Trimming took off 1 base at V and 7 bases at J, with 13 bases between the two ends. The CDR3 protein is CASSQVHGGIGYTF. CDR3 nucleotide sequence: TGCGCCAGCAGCCAAGTGCATGGCGGGATTGGCTACACCTTC.

The chain recombines TRBV19 with TRBJ1-5; D not certain. V was cut by 0 bases and J by 0 bases, with 9 bases left in between. Germline CDR1 and CDR2: LNHDA and SQIVND (reference sequence). The CDR3 has 16 residues. The CDR3 is CASSIDRGYSNQPQHF. The CDR3 coding sequence is TGTGCCAGTAGTATAGATCGGGGTTATAGCAATCAGCCCCAGCATTTT. The entire variable domain, with the rest obtained from reference TRBV19 and TRBJ1-5, is as follows: DGGITQSPKYLFRKEGQNVTLSCEQNLNHDAMYWYRQDPGQGLRLIYYSQIVNDFQKGDIAEGYSVSREKKESFPLTVTSAQKNPTAFYLCASSIDRGYSNQPQHFGDGTRLSIL.

The chain recombines TRBV27 with TRBJ2-3, with no clear D. The germline V and J ends were trimmed by 7 bases and 9 bases, with 14 bases remaining between them. The CDR3 is 12 residues long. Germline V lookup: CDR1 MNHEY, CDR2 SMNVEV (reference sequence). The CDR3 is CASTSRSRTQYF. Here the CDR3 DNA reads TGTGCCAGCACAAGTCGAAGCAGGACGCAGTATTTT.

V gene TRBV30 combines with J gene TRBJ2-7; TRBD1 might be the D (6 bases). Germline values: CDR1 GTSNPN, CDR2 SVGIG (reference sequence). Trimming pared 2 bases from V and 6 bases from J, leaving 14 bases between. This CDR3 has 13 residues. Here the CDR3 DNA reads TGTGCCTGGAGTCCGGGACACCGCGGCGAGCAGTACTTC. It codes for CAWSPGHRGEQYF.

The rearrangement uses TRBV14 and TRBJ2-1, with a tentative D call TRBD2 (6 bases). Germline values: CDR1 SGHDN, CDR2 FVKESK. The CDR3 runs 14 residues. The V and J ends lost 4 bases and 7 bases respectively, with 14 bases between them. CDR3 in amino acids: CASSRSLARNEQFF. The DNA of the CDR3 is TGTGCCAGCAGCCGGAGTCTAGCGAGAAATGAGCAGTTCTTC.

This chain connects TRBV7-9 to TRBJ2-4, with D perhaps TRBD2 (5 bases). Germline CDR1 and CDR2: SEHNR and FQNEAQ (reference sequence). The CDR3 loop spans 15 amino acids. V was cut by 6 bases and J by 6 bases, with 18 bases left in between. As DNA, the CDR3 is TGTGCCAGCAGTGCAGAGGGAGAACCTTTAAACATTCAGTACTTC. Protein sequence: CASSAEGEPLNIQYF.

The CDR3 protein is CASSSQGSREAFF. The CDR3 region has the DNA TGTGCCAGCAGCTCCCAGGGGAGTAGGGAAGCTTTCTTT. This chain uses TRBV12-3 or TRBV12-4 with TRBJ1-1; perhaps TRBD1 as D (6 bases). The CDR3 has 13 amino acids. V was cut by 6 bases and J by 8 bases, with 16 bases left in between.

The J gene is TRBJ1-4, the V gene TRBV7-2; 8 bases map to TRBD1. The CDR3 length is 13 residues. Germline V CDR1 and CDR2: SGHTA, FQGNSA. The trim removed 5 bases at V and 7 bases at J, leaving 3 bases unmatched. The CDR3 region is CASSPDRGEKLFF. The CDR3 coding sequence is TGTGCCAGCAGCCCCGACAGGGGTGAAAAACTGTTTTTT.

This rearrangement joins TRBV7-2 to TRBJ2-3; unclear D gene. CDR1 and CDR2 (germline): SGHTA, FQGNSA. This CDR3 spans 12 amino acids. Deletions cut 2 bases from V and 5 bases from J, with 5 bases between. In DNA form, the CDR3 reads TGTGCCAGCAGCTTATTCATAGATACGCAGTATTTT. Its protein is CASSLFIDTQYF.

The V gene is TRBV7-2, the J gene TRBJ1-3; D is unresolved. The CDR3 extends over 15 amino acids. In germline, CDR1 is SGHTA, CDR2 FQGNSA. V was trimmed by 5 bases and J by 1 base, leaving 12 bases between them. The CDR3 sequence: CASSPTPRSGNTIYF. In DNA, the CDR3 is TGTGCCAGCAGCCCAACTCCACGATCTGGAAACACCATATATTTT.

This clone was detected a few times. The V gene is TRBV2, the J gene TRBJ1-5, with TRBD1 matching over 7 bases. The CDR3 has 13 residues. The J segment lost 2 bases and the V segment lost 7 bases, leaving 2 bases of the junction unmatched. Germline assignment: CDR1 SNHLY and CDR2 FYNNEI. In DNA, the CDR3 is TGTGCCAGCAACGGACAGGGCAATCAGCCCCAGCATTTT. Translated: CASNGQGNQPQHF.

This clone was detected only a few times. The chain has TRBV3-1 (or the pseudogene TRBV3-2) and TRBJ2-3, with TRBD1 matching 7 bases. V shed 0 bases, J shed 6 bases, and the junction held 6 bases outside the gene matches. The length of the CDR3 is 15 residues. Germline loops: CDR1 LGHDT, CDR2 YNNKEL (reference sequence). The CDR3 DNA reads as TGTGCCAGCAGCCAAGACGGGACAGCTTGGGATACGCAGTATTTT. This encodes CASSQDGTAWDTQYF.

The rearrangement links TRBV7-9 to TRBJ2-2, with D hard to call. V was pared by 4 bases and J by 5 bases, with 8 bases between. The CDR3 has 13 residues. Germline lookup yields CDR1 SEHNR and CDR2 FQNEAQ (reference sequence). In nucleotides, the CDR3 is TGTGCCAGCAGCTCAACTGCTACCGGGGAGCTGTTTTTT. Amino acids: CASSSTATGELFF.

A few counts support this clone. This chain connects TRBV24-1 to TRBJ1-5; TRBD1 agrees at 11 bases. Germline V gives CDR1 KGHDR, CDR2 SFDVKD. The V and J ends lost 9 bases and 3 bases, in that order; junction bases with no gene match: 9. The length of the CDR3 is 16 residues. This CDR3 reads CATGTGGEAINQPQHF. For the CDR3, the DNA is TGTGCCACCGGGACAGGGGGAGAGGCTATCAATCAGCCCCAGCATTTT.

This clone was counted a single time. The V and J genes are TRBV27 and TRBJ1-2, with D possibly matching TRBD1 (6 bases). Germline V lookup: CDR1 MNHEY, CDR2 SMNVEV (reference sequence). Trimming shortened V by 6 bases and J by 7 bases, and 15 bases separated the two germline ends. The CDR3 totals 13 residues. The CDR3 reads CASSIRGAGGYTF. The CDR3 DNA reads as TGTGCCAGCAGCATCAGGGGAGCTGGTGGCTACACCTTC.

The chain is built from TRBV4-3 and TRBJ2-5; TRBD1 is a possible D gene (5 bases). Trimming left V 1 base short and J 5 bases short, with 14 bases between. Germline V CDR1 and CDR2: LGHNA, YSLEER. This CDR3 region has 15 residues. In nucleotides, the CDR3 is TGCGCCAGCAGCCAAGCCCCCGCGGCAGGGGAGACCCAGTACTTC. Protein: CASSQAPAAGETQYF.

This clone is a singleton in its sample. The rearrangement links TRBV10-3 to TRBJ2-3, with TRBD2 matching 10 bases. Germline-derived CDR1 and CDR2 are ENHRY and SYGVKD. Trimming cost V 3 bases and J 5 bases; bases outside gene matches: 5. The CDR3 length is 15 residues. CDR3 sequence reads: CAISDRAGGQDTQYF. In DNA, the CDR3 is TGTGCCATCAGTGATAGAGCGGGGGGGCAAGATACGCAGTATTTT.

The J gene is TRBJ1-2, the V gene TRBV2, with 8 positions matching TRBD1. Germline CDR1 reads SNHLY; CDR2 reads FYNNEI. V lost 7 bases and J lost 7; bases outside the gene matches: 8. The CDR3 covers 13 residues. The CDR3 sequence: CASTGQGAPGYTF. CDR3 DNA sequence: TGTGCCAGCACCGGCCAGGGGGCGCCTGGCTACACCTTC.

The V call is TRBV28, the J call TRBJ2-7, with D perhaps TRBD1 (6 bases). This CDR3 contains 16 residues. Trimming stripped 4 bases from V and 4 bases from J, with 20 bases between. Germline loops: CDR1 MDHEN, CDR2 SYDVKM. The CDR3 DNA is TGTGCCAGCAGTTCCCCAGGGGCAGGGCTTGGATACGAGCAGTACTTC. Translated, it gives CASSSPGAGLGYEQYF.

Only one count was recorded for this clone. The V and J genes are TRBV3-1 (or the pseudogene TRBV3-2) and TRBJ2-1; weak D call: TRBD2 (6 bases). Germline V gene data show CDR1 as LGHDT and CDR2 as YNNKEL (reference sequence). The CDR3 is 18 residues long. V gave up 0 bases and J gave up 0 bases, with 15 bases separating them. The CDR3 nucleotides are TGTGCCAGCAGCCAAGATACCAGGGTGGGGGGCTCCTACAATGAGCAGTTCTTC. Translating gives CASSQDTRVGGSYNEQFF.

This chain links TRBV13 with TRBJ2-1, with 11 bases aligning to TRBD2. This CDR3 is built from 15 residues. Germline assignment: CDR1 PRHDT and CDR2 FYEKMQ (reference sequence). Germline trimming cut 3 bases from V and 7 bases from J; bases unmatched to any gene: 5. In DNA form, the CDR3 reads TGTGCCAGCAGCTTTAGCGGGGGGGCGAGAAATGAGCAGTTCTTC. Translated: CASSFSGGARNEQFF.

The rearrangement links TRBV29-1 to TRBJ2-3; 7 nucleotides match TRBD1. The CDR3 extends over 13 amino acids. CDR1 is SQVTM and CDR2 is ANQGSEA in the germline V gene. Trimming took 7 bases from V and 5 from J; bases not matched to a gene: 9. CDR3 residues: CSARDSLVDTQYF. In nucleotides, the CDR3 is TGCAGCGCCCGGGACAGCTTGGTAGATACGCAGTATTTT.

This chain uses TRBV29-1 with TRBJ2-5; 9 bases match TRBD2. The CDR3 consists of 13 residues. V was clipped by 7 bases and J by 5 bases; unmatched bases: 8. The germline gives CDR1 SQVTM, CDR2 ANQGSEA. CDR3 sequence reads: CSGGGRAPETQYF. The CDR3 DNA follows: TGCAGCGGCGGCGGGAGGGCCCCGGAGACCCAGTACTTC.